Below are 15 T cell receptor beta chains sequenced from a single sample in a study of response to subunit inactivated influenza vaccine. TCRdb re-analysed the RT-PCR reads in MiXCR, keeping a single row per CDR3 protein. This sample has more than 150,000 distinct CDR3 sequences, with about 10% found just once. Sequencing used CD8+ T cells sorted from PBMCs, obtained about 23 months after vaccination. Receptors originate from a man between 50 and 69 years old who received an inactivated influenza vaccine.

This clonotype occurred once. One base away lies a much larger clone, so this may be a sequencing read error. V is TRBV9 and J is TRBJ2-3, with D unresolved. The CDR3 has 15 residues. Trimming pared 0 bases from V and 6 bases from J, leaving 14 bases between. Germline V gene sequence: CDR1 SGDLS, CDR2 YYNGEE. The CDR3 DNA reads TGTGCCAGCAGCGTAGCTGAGCAGGAGTTGGATACGCAGTATTTT. Translation gives CASSVAEQELDTQYF. Together with reference TRBV9 and TRBJ2-3, the CDR3 gives the full variable domain: DSGVTQTPKHLITATGQRVTLRCSPRSGDLSVYWYQQSLDQGLQFLIQYYNGEERAKGNILERFSAQQFPDLHSELNLSSLELGDSALYFCASSVAEQELDTQYFGPGTRLTVL.

This clonotype was counted between two and nine times. This chain links TRBV15 with TRBJ2-2; D is uncertain. Germline CDR1 reads LNHNV; CDR2 reads YYDKDF (reference sequence). This CDR3 region has 13 residues. Trimming took 0 bases from V and 6 from J, leaving 5 bases between them. CDR3 in amino acids: CATSREYSGELFF. CDR3 sequence (DNA): TGTGCCACCAGCAGAGAGTATTCCGGGGAGCTGTTTTTT.

The chain has TRBV9 and TRBJ1-4, with D tentatively TRBD1 (5 bases). Trimming shortened V by 0 bases and J by 8 bases, and 14 bases separated the two germline ends. CDR1 is SGDLS and CDR2 is YYNGEE in the germline V gene. This CDR3 has 15 amino acids. CDR3 residues: CASSVASGPDEKLFF. The CDR3 DNA follows: TGTGCCAGCAGCGTAGCTTCGGGGCCTGACGAAAAACTGTTTTTT. Combining the CDR3 with reference TRBV9 and TRBJ1-4 gives the whole variable domain DSGVTQTPKHLITATGQRVTLRCSPRSGDLSVYWYQQSLDQGLQFLIQYYNGEERAKGNILERFSAQQFPDLHSELNLSSLELGDSALYFCASSVASGPDEKLFFGSGTQLSVL.

This clonotype was detected a few times. The genes are TRBV28 and TRBJ2-7, with TRBD2 identical over 7 bases. This CDR3 is built from 15 residues. V shed 3 bases and J 3 bases; nucleotides not matched to a gene: 8. Germline V gene lookup returns CDR1 MDHEN and CDR2 SYDVKM. The CDR3 is CASSFYYGGNYEQYF. The CDR3 DNA sequence: TGTGCCAGCAGTTTCTACTACGGGGGGAACTACGAGCAGTACTTC.

This clonotype was picked up a small number of times. CDR3 region: CASSEWAENYGYTF. The CDR3 DNA reads TGTGCCAGCAGTGAATGGGCAGAAAACTATGGCTACACCTTC. This rearrangement joins TRBV25-1 to TRBJ1-2; D is undetermined. CDR3 length equals 14 residues. The V gene lost 1 base and the J gene lost 2 bases, with 8 bases spanning the gap. Looked up from germline, CDR1 is MGHDK and CDR2 is SYGVNS.

In nucleotides, the CDR3 is TGTGCCAGCAGTTTAACTAGCGGGGTCCCAGATACGCAGTATTTT. Translation: CASSLTSGVPDTQYF. The chain is built from TRBV12-3 or TRBV12-4 and TRBJ2-3; TRBD2 matches at 10 bases. V was pared by 2 bases and J by 4 bases, with 3 bases of the junction left unmatched. The CDR3 length is 15 residues.

The J gene is TRBJ1-3, the V gene TRBV29-1, with TRBD1 matching 7 bases. Germline V gives CDR1 SQVTM, CDR2 ANQGSEA. This CDR3 region has 14 residues. With 6 bases clipped from V and 0 bases from J, the junction kept 5 bases outside the gene matches. CDR3: CSVQRDSSGNTIYF. DNA for the CDR3: TGCAGCGTCCAACGGGACAGCTCTGGAAACACCATATATTTT.

Many counts were recorded for this clonotype. The chain uses TRBV6-5 and TRBJ2-5; 8 bases are shared with TRBD2. J lost 4 bases, V lost 4 bases, and 2 bases had no gene match. There are 13 residues in the CDR3. Germline CDR1 MNHEY, CDR2 SVGAGI. The CDR3 is CASSSSGRETQYF. The CDR3 DNA is TGTGCCAGCAGTTCAAGCGGGAGAGAGACCCAGTACTTC.

The chain links TRBV5-1 to TRBJ2-7, with 7 bases lining up with TRBD1. V was pared by 4 bases and J by 3 bases, with 4 bases of the junction left unmatched. The CDR3 is 13 residues long. Germline CDR1 SGHRS, CDR2 YFSETQ. CDR3 residues: CASSAGTVYEQYF. In nucleotides, the CDR3 is TGCGCCAGCAGCGCCGGGACAGTCTACGAGCAGTACTTC.

The rearrangement uses TRBV11-2 and TRBJ1-3, with a weak D call TRBD1 (5 bases). From germline, CDR1 is SGHAT and CDR2 FQNNGV. The V end lost 1 base, the J end lost 2 bases, and 9 bases lay between the germline ends. The CDR3 sequence is 15 residues long. CDR3 DNA sequence: TGTGCCAGCAGCTTAGCCCCCAGGGCTGGAAACACCATATATTTT. Its protein is CASSLAPRAGNTIYF.

Ten or more counts support this clonotype. This sequence joins TRBV6-2 or TRBV6-3 and TRBJ2-7; weak D call: TRBD2 (5 bases). The CDR3 has 20 residues. Germline CDR1 reads MNHEY; CDR2 reads SVGEGT. V was cut by 2 bases and J by 7 bases, with 33 bases left in between. CDR3: CASSYNLNREKGRTEDEQYF. Written as DNA, the CDR3 is TGTGCCAGCAGTTACAACCTAAATCGTGAAAAAGGACGGACTGAGGATGAGCAGTACTTC.

Many counts were recorded for this clonotype. The chain joins TRBV6-5 to TRBJ2-7; D is unclear. This CDR3 is built from 14 residues. The germline CDR1 and CDR2 sequences are MNHEY and SVGAGI. V gave up 0 bases and J gave up 2 bases, with 8 bases separating them. The chain's CDR3 is CASSYSSMAYEQYF. In DNA, the CDR3 is TGTGCCAGCAGTTACTCGTCAATGGCCTACGAGCAGTACTTC.

This clonotype appeared a few times. The rearrangement joins TRBV9 to TRBJ2-3, with D unresolved. The germline CDR1 and CDR2 sequences are SGDLS and YYNGEE. The CDR3 contains 12 residues. V shed 0 bases and J shed 10 bases, with 9 bases lying between them. CDR3 nucleotides: TGTGCCAGCAGCGTAGAGCCCACGGCGCAGTATTTT. It is translated as CASSVEPTAQYF.

This chain joins TRBV10-2 and TRBJ2-3; D ambiguous. Germline CDR1 and CDR2: WSHSY and SAAADI. CDR3 length equals 13 residues. V lost 2 bases and J 6 bases, leaving 9 bases between the germline ends. CDR3 coding DNA: TGCGCCAGCAGTGAGGTCTCCGCGGATACGCAGTATTTT. Translating it yields CASSEVSADTQYF.

The chain has TRBV12-3 or TRBV12-4 and TRBJ2-5; 9 nucleotides agree with TRBD1. V was pared by 4 bases and J by 4 bases, with 7 bases of the junction left unmatched. The CDR3 length is 15 residues. Here the CDR3 DNA reads TGTGCCAGCAGTTCCCTTTACAGGGGGCGAGAGACCCAGTACTTC. Protein product: CASSSLYRGRETQYF.